This T cell receptor (beta chain) was identified during a study of blood T cells in healthy people across ages. Germline V gene data show CDR1 as MNHEY and CDR2 as SVGEGT. V lost 6 bases to trimming and J lost 2 bases, with 11 bases between them. This CDR3 comprises 15 residues. Every sample had a minimum of 7 million PBMCs isolated. The extraction recovered at least 5 micrograms of total RNA per sample. A J-beta primer mix and a sample-barcoded 5' primer were used in a second PCR of about 7 to 12 cycles. Individual samples furnished no less than 2.5 million CDR3-containing paired-end reads apiece. TCRdb ran MiXCR on the 5' RACE reads and lists one entry per CDR3 protein. In the table there are 1 million or so distinct CDR3 sequences, 45% of which are singletons. Notes on the study in general: Naive T cell percentage and TCR beta diversity correlated strongly.

This clonotype was found once. Antigen unknown. What was sequenced was blood. The TCR originated in a woman in her sixties in good health. The V gene is TRBV6-2 or TRBV6-3, the J gene TRBJ2-6; no clear D gene. The CDR3 loop is CASSALAAGANVLTF. The CDR3 DNA sequence: TGTGCCAGCAGCGCCCTTGCGGCTGGGGCCAACGTCCTGACTTTC.